The T cell receptor (beta chain) described here comes from a study of blood T cells in healthy people across ages (dated by TCRdb to the mid-2010s). For context, the study as a whole: In model experiments, template switching captured roughly one uniquely barcoded TCR beta cDNA molecule for every two T cells. To avoid experimental bias, donors of different ages were randomly spread across the sequencing lanes. Four age groups were formed from the donors: young (average about 15 years), middle-aged (more than 35), aged (about 62) and long-lived (about 80). The study analyzed two additional independent replicas of 1 million unique cDNA reads from the same blood draw for two donors, one aged 18 to 30 and one aged 80 or older. The study measured age-related changes in TCR beta repertoire diversity using deep sequencing normalized with unique cDNA molecular identifiers.

Library creation used 5' RACE. A second PCR of 7 to 11 cycles was run with a J-beta primer mix and a sample-barcoded 5' primer. A unique molecular identifier was introduced onto each TCR beta cDNA molecule by a template-switch 5' adaptor carrying 12 random nucleotides. At least 3 million CDR3-containing paired-end reads were obtained from each sample. All of the RNA was converted into first-strand cDNA using the Mint cDNA synthesis kit, with a TRBC-specific oligonucleotide serving as the primer. All cDNA was treated with uracil-DNA glycosylase and then went through a first 18-cycle PCR with the universal primers M1SS and BC2_uni_R. Regarding the original processing steps: Normalization of each sample was performed by random selection of 1 million high-quality reads, each carrying a distinct molecular identifier. Reads with shared molecular identifiers were discarded instead of being binned into consensus sequences. MiTCR, set to a Q25 quality threshold and the strictest error-elimination algorithm, was used for CDR3 identification, clonotype clustering and error correction. Lower-bound total TCR beta diversity was estimated with a nonparametric unseen species model using Euler transformation. TCRdb reprocessing: public reads trimmed at Q25 with fastp, clones called with MiXCR, in-frame beta chains kept. Identical CDR3 proteins give one entry, which carries the most common genes and DNA. TCRdb, rather than the study authors, made the V and J calls. Present in this sample are over 1,500,000 distinct CDR3 sequences, around 40% of which were seen just once. Clones ranked in the top ten supply around 23% of the sample.

Points on this clonotype: Its specific antigen is unknown. No qualities accompany the bases; no much larger clone lies one base away.

Donors were about 36 systemically healthy Caucasian individuals from Russia aged 6 to 90 years. Roughly 11 milliliters of peripheral blood were drawn from each donor into EDTA-treated Vacutainer tubes. Ficoll-Paque density-gradient centrifugation was used to isolate PBMCs, with at least 6.5 million per sample. Total RNA was extracted from PBMCs with Trizol reagent, with at least 5.5 micrograms obtained per sample. Naive CD45RAhigh/CD27high T cell percentages were measured by flow cytometry on a PBMC aliquot from every donor. Beyond this particular receptor, the publication reports: Compared with the aged group, more naive CD4+ T cells, fewer expanded clones and increased TCR diversity were shown by the long-lived group, suggesting age selection. There was a strong correlation between observed TCR beta diversity and the percentage of naive T cells measured by flow cytometry. Observed TCR beta diversity per million T cells fell roughly linearly with age, and a significant reduction was already apparent by age approximately 40. Estimates of total diversity based on one million sequenced T cells were considered lower bounds and underestimates. Bulk unsorted PBMC profiling prevented conclusive comparison of naive and antigen-experienced compartments. Donor CMV infection status was unknown, potentially confounding age-related changes in expanded clonotypes.

From the cysteine up to the phenylalanine, the CDR3 has a length of 18 residues. The sequence is cut down to CDR3 DNA, 54 bases in frame from base 1. V trim: 0 bases; J trim: 4 bases; unmatched bases: 11. The germline V gene specifies MNHEY as CDR1 and SVGEGT as CDR2. The sequenced sample consisted of blood. The TCR was taken from a human donor in good health. This sequence uses TRBV6-2 or TRBV6-3 and TRBJ2-1, with 8 junctional bases fitting TRBD1. The sequenced DNA is TGTGCCAGCAGTTACTCTCCTATGGACAGGGCTCTGTACAATGAGCAGTTCTTC. The translation is CASSYSPMDRALYNEQFF.